The 6 T cell receptor beta chains in this list originate from one sample, sequenced in a study of cytomegalovirus exposure and HLA in healthy donors. TCRdb's copy holds only in-frame clones and misses some; the assay was immunoSEQ multiplex PCR. The sample carries 150,000 to 200,000 clones, 86% recorded once. Sequenced sample: PBMCs. The receptors derive from a man between 25 and 39 years old in good health and CMV-seropositive.

The gene calls are TRBV30 and TRBJ2-5, with 8 bases matching TRBD2. Losses at the gene ends were 6 bases for V and 1 base for J; bases not matched to a gene: 4. Germline V CDR1 and CDR2: GTSNPN, SVGIG (reference sequence). CDR3 length: 13 amino acids. The CDR3: CACNAGGQETQYF. CDR3 DNA: TGTGCCTGTAATGCGGGGGGCCAAGAGACCCAGTACTTC.

A few counts support this clone. V usage is TRBV25-1 and J usage is TRBJ2-1; tentatively, D is TRBD1 or TRBD2 (5 bases each). The CDR3 contains 15 residues. Deletions cut 1 base from V and 7 bases from J, with 14 bases between. CDR1 and CDR2 (germline): MGHDK, SYGVNS. The CDR3 DNA is TGTGCCAGCAGTGAATGGGGGACCGGCGGGAATGAGCAGTTCTTC. This sequence encodes CASSEWGTGGNEQFF.

V and J are TRBV18 and TRBJ2-5; D is uncertain. Germline CDR1 KGHSH, CDR2 LQKENI. Trimming stripped 2 bases from V and 5 bases from J, with 9 bases between. The CDR3 has 13 amino acids. In DNA, the CDR3 is TGTGCCAGCTCACCAATGGGTAGCGAGACCCAGTACTTC. Translation gives CASSPMGSETQYF.

This chain links TRBV6-1 with TRBJ2-7; 9 bases map to TRBD2. The CDR3 loop spans 15 amino acids. Germline CDR1 and CDR2: MNHNS and SASEGT. V shed 0 bases, J shed 6 bases, and the junction held 6 bases outside the gene matches. CDR3 in amino acids: CASSEASGSLGEQYF. The CDR3 DNA reads TGTGCCAGCAGTGAAGCTAGCGGGAGCTTGGGCGAGCAGTACTTC.

The rearrangement uses TRBV5-4 and TRBJ2-1; possible D gene TRBD1, 5 bases. CDR3 length: 12 residues. V was cut by 2 bases and J by 8 bases, with 8 bases left in between. Germline CDR1 and CDR2: SGHNT and YYREEE (reference sequence). The CDR3 nucleotides read TGTGCCAGCAGCTTCAGGGCAGATGAGCAGTTCTTC. Translated: CASSFRADEQFF.

In its sample, this clone was seen once. This rearrangement joins TRBV7-6 to TRBJ2-2; the D is unclear. Germline CDR1 is SGHVS and CDR2 is FNYEAQ. CDR3 length: 15 residues. V was cut by 1 base and J by 3 bases, with 9 bases left in between. The CDR3 region has the DNA TGTGCCAGCAGCTTAGGATCTGTAGACACCGGGGAGCTGTTTTTT. Translation gives CASSLGSVDTGELFF.